The T cell receptor beta chain described here comes from a study of T cell responses to AZD1222 COVID-19 vaccine. Germline V gives CDR1 MNHEY, CDR2 SVGAGI. V lost 6 bases and J lost 5, with 5 bases in between. CDR3 length equals 11 residues. The data were produced by immunoSEQ multiplex PCR, yet TCRdb's version contains in-frame clones alone and is incomplete. The data show about 130,000 clones, about 90% seen once. The origin of this receptor is an adult in good health. Here the sequenced sample was peripheral blood, taken on day 0 of AZD1222 vaccination. V gene TRBV6-5 combines with J gene TRBJ1-3; the D is unclear. The CDR3: CASSLRNTIYF. The CDR3 coding sequence is TGTGCCAGCAGCCTACGAAACACCATATATTTT.